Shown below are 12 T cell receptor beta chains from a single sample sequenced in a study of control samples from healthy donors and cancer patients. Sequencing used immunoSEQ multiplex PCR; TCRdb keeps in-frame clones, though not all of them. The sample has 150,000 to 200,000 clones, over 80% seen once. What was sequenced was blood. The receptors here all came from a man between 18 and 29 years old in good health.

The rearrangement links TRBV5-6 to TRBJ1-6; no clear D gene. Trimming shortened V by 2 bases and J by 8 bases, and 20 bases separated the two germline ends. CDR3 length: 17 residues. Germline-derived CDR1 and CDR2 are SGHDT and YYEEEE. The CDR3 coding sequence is TGTGCCAGCAGCTTAAGCCATCAGACACCATGGGATTCACCCCTCCACTTT. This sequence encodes CASSLSHQTPWDSPLHF.

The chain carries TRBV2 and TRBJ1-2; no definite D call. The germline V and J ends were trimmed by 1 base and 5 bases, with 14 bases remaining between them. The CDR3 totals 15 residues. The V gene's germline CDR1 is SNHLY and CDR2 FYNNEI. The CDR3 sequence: CASSEEAGWGYGYTF. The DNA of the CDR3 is TGTGCCAGCAGTGAAGAGGCAGGTTGGGGTTATGGCTACACCTTC.

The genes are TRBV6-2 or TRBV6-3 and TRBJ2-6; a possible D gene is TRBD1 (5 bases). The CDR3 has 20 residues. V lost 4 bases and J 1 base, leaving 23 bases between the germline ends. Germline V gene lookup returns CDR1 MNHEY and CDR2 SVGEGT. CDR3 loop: CASSFPSRQGRSSGANVLTF. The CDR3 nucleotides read TGTGCCAGCAGTTTCCCCTCCCGGCAGGGAAGATCTTCTGGGGCCAACGTCCTGACTTTC.

CDR3 bases: TGTGCCAGCAGGTCTGGGGGCAGCACAGATACGCAGTATTTT. This translates into CASRSGGSTDTQYF. The chain uses TRBV9 and TRBJ2-3; TRBD1 is a possible D gene (6 bases). CDR1 is SGDLS and CDR2 is YYNGEE in the germline V gene. The CDR3 runs to 14 residues. Trimming took 5 bases from V and 0 from J, leaving 10 bases between them.

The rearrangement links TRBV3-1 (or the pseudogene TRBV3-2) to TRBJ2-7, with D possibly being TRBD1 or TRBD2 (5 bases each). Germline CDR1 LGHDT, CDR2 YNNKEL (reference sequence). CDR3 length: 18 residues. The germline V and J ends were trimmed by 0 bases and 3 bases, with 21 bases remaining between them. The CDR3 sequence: CASSQDMGPGSSLYEQYF. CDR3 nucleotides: TGTGCCAGCAGCCAAGATATGGGACCGGGGTCATCTCTCTACGAGCAGTACTTC.

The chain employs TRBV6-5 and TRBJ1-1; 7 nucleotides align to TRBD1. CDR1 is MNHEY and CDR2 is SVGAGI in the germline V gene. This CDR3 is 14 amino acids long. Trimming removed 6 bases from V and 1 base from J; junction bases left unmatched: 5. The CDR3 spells CASRTGQPNTEAFF. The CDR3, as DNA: TGTGCCAGCAGGACGGGACAGCCGAACACTGAAGCTTTCTTT.

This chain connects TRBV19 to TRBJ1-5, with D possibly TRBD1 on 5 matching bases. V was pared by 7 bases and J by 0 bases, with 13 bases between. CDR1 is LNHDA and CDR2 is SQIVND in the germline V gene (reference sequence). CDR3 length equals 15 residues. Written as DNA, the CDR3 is TGTGCCAGTAAGGGTATCGGGGCTAGCAATCAGCCCCAGCATTTT. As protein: CASKGIGASNQPQHF. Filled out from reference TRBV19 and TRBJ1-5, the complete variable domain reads DGGITQSPKYLFRKEGQNVTLSCEQNLNHDAMYWYRQDPGQGLRLIYYSQIVNDFQKGDIAEGYSVSREKKESFPLTVTSAQKNPTAFYLCASKGIGASNQPQHFGDGTRLSIL.

CDR3 sequence (DNA): TGCAGCGCCGCACACTACTCAGGGGAAACCCAGCATTTT. Translating it yields CSAAHYSGETQHF. The rearrangement links TRBV29-1 to TRBJ1-5; a possible D gene is TRBD1 (6 bases). The CDR3 totals 13 residues. V was cut by 7 bases and J by 11 bases, with 21 bases left in between. CDR1 is SQVTM and CDR2 is ANQGSEA in the germline V gene.

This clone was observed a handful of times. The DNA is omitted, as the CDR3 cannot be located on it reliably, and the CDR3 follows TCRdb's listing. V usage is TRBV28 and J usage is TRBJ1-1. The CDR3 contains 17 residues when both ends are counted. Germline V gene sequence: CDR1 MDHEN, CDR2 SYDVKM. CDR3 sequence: CASSSSTHRARNTEAFF.

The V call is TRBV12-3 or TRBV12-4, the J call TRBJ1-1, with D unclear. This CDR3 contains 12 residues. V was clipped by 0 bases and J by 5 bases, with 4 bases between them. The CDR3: CASSLAETEAFF. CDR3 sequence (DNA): TGTGCCAGCAGTTTAGCCGAAACTGAAGCTTTCTTT.

In DNA form, the CDR3 reads TGTGCCAGCAGCCTTACCACAGGGTCTGGCTACACCTTC. Its protein product is CASSLTTGSGYTF. V is TRBV3-1 (or the pseudogene TRBV3-2) and J is TRBJ1-2; D is possibly TRBD1 (6 bases). Germline V gene data show CDR1 as LGHDT and CDR2 as YNNKEL (reference sequence). This CDR3 is 13 amino acids long. The germline V and J ends were trimmed by 4 bases and 7 bases, with 13 bases remaining between them.

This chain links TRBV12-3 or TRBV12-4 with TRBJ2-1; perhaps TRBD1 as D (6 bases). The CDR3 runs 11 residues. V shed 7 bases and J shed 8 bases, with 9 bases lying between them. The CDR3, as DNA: TGTGCCAGCACAGGGGAACATGAGCAGTTCTTC. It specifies CASTGEHEQFF.